The sample holds one count of the clone carrying this TCR beta chain. The CDR3 sequence is 15 residues long. J was trimmed by 7 bases and V by 4 bases; bases with no gene match: 11. Germline CDR1 is WSHSY and CDR2 is SAAADI. These data originate in a study of neoadjuvant anti-PD-1 for oral cavity cancer. Data came from immunoSEQ multiplex PCR; TCRdb stores just in-frame clones and leaves some out. The repertoire holds about 62,000 clones, approximately 80% seen once, with just over 2.5% in the top ten. This sequence originates from a person between 35 and 79 years old with oral cavity squamous cell carcinoma. The sequenced sample was PBMCs, obtained before nivolumab (anti-PD-1) treatment. The chain recombines TRBV10-2 with TRBJ2-7; TRBD2 agrees at 9 bases. The CDR3 here is CASSVGIAGVGEQYF. CDR3 bases: TGCGCCAGCAGTGTAGGAATAGCGGGAGTAGGGGAGCAGTACTTC.